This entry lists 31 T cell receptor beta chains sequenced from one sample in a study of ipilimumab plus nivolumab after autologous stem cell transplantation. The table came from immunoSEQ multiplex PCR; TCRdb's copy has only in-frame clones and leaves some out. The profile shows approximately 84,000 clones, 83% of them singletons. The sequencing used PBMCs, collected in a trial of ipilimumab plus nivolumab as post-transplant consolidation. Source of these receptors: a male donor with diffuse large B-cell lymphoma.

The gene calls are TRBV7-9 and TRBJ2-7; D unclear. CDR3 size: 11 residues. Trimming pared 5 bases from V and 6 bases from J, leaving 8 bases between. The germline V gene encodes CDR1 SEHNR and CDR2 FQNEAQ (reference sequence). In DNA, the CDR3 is TGTGCCAGCAGCCTCCTCACCGAGCAGTACTTC. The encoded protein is CASSLLTEQYF.

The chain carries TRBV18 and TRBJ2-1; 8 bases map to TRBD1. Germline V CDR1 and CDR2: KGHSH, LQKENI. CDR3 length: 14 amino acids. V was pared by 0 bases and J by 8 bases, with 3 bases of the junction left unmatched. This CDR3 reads CASSPPAGGDEQFF. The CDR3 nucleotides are TGTGCCAGCTCACCACCGGCAGGGGGCGATGAGCAGTTCTTC.

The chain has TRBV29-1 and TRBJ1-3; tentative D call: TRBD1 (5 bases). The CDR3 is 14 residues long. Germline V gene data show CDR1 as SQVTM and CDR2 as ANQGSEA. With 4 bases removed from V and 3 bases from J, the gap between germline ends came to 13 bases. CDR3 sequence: CSVGLGGGGNTIYF. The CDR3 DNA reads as TGCAGCGTTGGATTGGGGGGAGGTGGAAACACCATATATTTT.

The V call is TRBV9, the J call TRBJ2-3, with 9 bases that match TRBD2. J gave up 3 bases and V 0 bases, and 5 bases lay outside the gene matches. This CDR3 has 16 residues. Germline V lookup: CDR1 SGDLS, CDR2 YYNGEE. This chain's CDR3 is CASSVVGLAKTDTQYF. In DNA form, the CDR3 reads TGTGCCAGCAGCGTAGTAGGACTAGCGAAAACAGATACGCAGTATTTT.

The DNA of the CDR3 is TGTGCCGGCGCAGGAGGGGGCCGTGGCGGGGAGCTGTTTTTT. Amino acid sequence: CAGAGGGRGGELFF. This chain connects TRBV7-2 to TRBJ2-2; a possible D gene is TRBD1 (7 bases). Per the germline V gene, CDR1 is SGHTA and CDR2 is FQGNSA. The ends were cut back, 11 bases at V and 7 bases at J, with 20 bases in the middle. This CDR3 is 14 amino acids long. The full variable domain, its missing parts supplied by reference TRBV7-2 and TRBJ2-2, is GAGVSQSPSNKVTEKGKDVELRCDPISGHTALYWYRQSLGQGLEFLIYFQGNSAPDKSGLPSDRFSAERTGGSVSTLTIQRTQQEDSAVYLCAGAGGGRGGELFFGEGSRLTVL.

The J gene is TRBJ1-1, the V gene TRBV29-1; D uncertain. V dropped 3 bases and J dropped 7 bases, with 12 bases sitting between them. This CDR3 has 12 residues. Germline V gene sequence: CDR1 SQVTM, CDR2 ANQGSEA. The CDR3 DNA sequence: TGCAGCGTTGACACGCCCACCCTTGAAGCTTTCTTT. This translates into CSVDTPTLEAFF.

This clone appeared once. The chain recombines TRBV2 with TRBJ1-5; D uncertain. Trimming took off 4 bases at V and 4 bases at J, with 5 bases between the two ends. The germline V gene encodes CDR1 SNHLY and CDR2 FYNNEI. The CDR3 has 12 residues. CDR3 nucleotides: TGTGCCAGCAGTGCGGCGAATCAGCCCCAGCATTTT. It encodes CASSAANQPQHF. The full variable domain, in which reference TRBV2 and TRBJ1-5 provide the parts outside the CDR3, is EPEVTQTPSHQVTQMGQEVILRCVPISNHLYFYWYRQILGQKVEFLVSFYNNEISEKSEIFDDQFSVERPDGSNFTLKIRSTKLEDSAMYFCASSAANQPQHFGDGTRLSIL.

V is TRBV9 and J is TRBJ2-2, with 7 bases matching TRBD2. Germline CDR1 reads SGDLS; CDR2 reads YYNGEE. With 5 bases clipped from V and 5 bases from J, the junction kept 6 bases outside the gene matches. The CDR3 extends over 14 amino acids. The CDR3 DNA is TGTGCCAGCAGTCCGGGGGAGGGGACCGGGGAGCTGTTTTTT. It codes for CASSPGEGTGELFF.

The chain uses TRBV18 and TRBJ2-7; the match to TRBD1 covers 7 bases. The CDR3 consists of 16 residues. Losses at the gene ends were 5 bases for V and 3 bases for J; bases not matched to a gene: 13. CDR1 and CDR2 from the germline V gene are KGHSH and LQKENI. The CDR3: CASSKTGPTAGYEQYF. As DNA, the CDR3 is TGTGCCAGCTCAAAGACAGGGCCCACGGCGGGCTACGAGCAGTACTTC. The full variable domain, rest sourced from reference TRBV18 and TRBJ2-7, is NAGVMQNPRHLVRRRGQEARLRCSPMKGHSHVYWYRQLPEEGLKFMVYLQKENIIDESGMPKERFSAEFPKEGPSILRIQQVVRGDSAAYFCASSKTGPTAGYEQYFGPGTRLTVT.

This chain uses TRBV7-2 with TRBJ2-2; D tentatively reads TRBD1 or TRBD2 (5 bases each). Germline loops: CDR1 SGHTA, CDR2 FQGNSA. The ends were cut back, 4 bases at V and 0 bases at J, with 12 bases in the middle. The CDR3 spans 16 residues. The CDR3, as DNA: TGTGCCAGCAGCTGGGACGGAACTACGAACACCGGGGAGCTGTTTTTT. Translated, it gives CASSWDGTTNTGELFF.

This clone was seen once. DNA for the CDR3: TGCGCCAGCAGCCAAGAGCGCGCGGGGGTAGATACGCAGTATTTT. The encoded protein is CASSQERAGVDTQYF. The chain combines TRBV4-3 with TRBJ2-3, with 7 bases aligning to TRBD2. The CDR3 covers 15 residues. Germline trimming cut 0 bases from V and 5 bases from J; bases unmatched to any gene: 5. Germline V lookup: CDR1 LGHNA, CDR2 YSLEER.

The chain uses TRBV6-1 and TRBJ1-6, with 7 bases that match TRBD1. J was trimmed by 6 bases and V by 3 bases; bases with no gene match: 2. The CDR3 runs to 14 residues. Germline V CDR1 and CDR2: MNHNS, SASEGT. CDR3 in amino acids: CASSEGQINSPLHF. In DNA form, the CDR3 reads TGTGCCAGCAGTGAGGGACAGATTAATTCACCCCTCCACTTT.

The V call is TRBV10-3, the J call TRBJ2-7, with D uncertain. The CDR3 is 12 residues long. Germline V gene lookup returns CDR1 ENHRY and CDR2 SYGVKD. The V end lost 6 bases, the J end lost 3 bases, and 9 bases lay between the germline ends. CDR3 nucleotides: TGTGCCATCAGCAACACCCACTACGAGCAGTACTTC. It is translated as CAISNTHYEQYF.

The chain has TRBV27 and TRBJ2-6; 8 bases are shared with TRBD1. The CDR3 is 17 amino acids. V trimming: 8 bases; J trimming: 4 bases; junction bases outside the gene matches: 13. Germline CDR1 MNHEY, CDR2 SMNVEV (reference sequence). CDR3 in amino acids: CASGKQGVVAGANVLTF. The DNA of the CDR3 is TGTGCCAGCGGGAAACAGGGGGTTGTGGCCGGGGCCAACGTCCTGACTTTC.

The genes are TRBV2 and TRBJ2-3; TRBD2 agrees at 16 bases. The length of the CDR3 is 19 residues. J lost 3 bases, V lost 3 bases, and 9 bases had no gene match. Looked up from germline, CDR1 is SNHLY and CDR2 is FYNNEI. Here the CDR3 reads CASSDQPGLAGGRTDTQYF. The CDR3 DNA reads TGTGCCAGCAGTGACCAACCGGGACTAGCGGGGGGGCGGACAGATACGCAGTATTTT.

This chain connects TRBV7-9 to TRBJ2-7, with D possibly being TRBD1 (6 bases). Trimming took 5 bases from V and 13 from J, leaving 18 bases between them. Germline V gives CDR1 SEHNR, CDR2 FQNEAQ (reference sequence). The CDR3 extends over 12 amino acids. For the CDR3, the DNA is TGTGCCAGCAGCGTCCCGGGGACAAGGAGTTACTTC. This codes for CASSVPGTRSYF.

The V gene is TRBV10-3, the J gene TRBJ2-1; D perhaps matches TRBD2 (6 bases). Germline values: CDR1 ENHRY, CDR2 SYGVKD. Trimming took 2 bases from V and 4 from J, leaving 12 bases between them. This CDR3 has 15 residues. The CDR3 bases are TGTGCCATCAGTGAGGACGCGGGGACGTACAATGAGCAGTTCTTC. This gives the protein CAISEDAGTYNEQFF.

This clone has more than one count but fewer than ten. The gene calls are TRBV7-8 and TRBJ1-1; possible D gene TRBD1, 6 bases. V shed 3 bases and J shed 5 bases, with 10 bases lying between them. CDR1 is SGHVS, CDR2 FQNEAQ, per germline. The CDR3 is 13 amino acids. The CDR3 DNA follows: TGTGCCAGCAGCTTTAGCCAGGGGACTGAAGCTTTCTTT. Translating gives CASSFSQGTEAFF. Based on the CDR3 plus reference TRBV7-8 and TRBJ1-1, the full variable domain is GAGVSQSPRYKVAKRGQDVALRCDPISGHVSLFWYQQALGQGPEFLTYFQNEAQLDKSGLPSDRFFAERPEGSVSTLKIQRTQQEDSAVYLCASSFSQGTEAFFGQGTRLTVV.

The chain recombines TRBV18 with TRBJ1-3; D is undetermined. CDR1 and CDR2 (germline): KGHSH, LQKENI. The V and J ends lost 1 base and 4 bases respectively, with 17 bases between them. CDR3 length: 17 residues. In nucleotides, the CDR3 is TGTGCCAGCTCACCACTACCGCCCCGGGCCTCCGGAAACACCATATATTTT. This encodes CASSPLPPRASGNTIYF.

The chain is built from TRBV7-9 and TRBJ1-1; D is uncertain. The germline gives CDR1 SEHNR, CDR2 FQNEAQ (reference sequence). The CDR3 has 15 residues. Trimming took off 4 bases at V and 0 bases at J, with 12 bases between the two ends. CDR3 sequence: CASSSGRSMNTEAFF. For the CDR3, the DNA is TGTGCCAGCAGCTCCGGACGGAGCATGAACACTGAAGCTTTCTTT.

CDR3 residues: CASSQGQAPNQPQHF. DNA of the CDR3: TGTGCCAGCAGCCAGGGACAGGCCCCAAATCAGCCCCAGCATTTT. This chain joins TRBV9 and TRBJ1-5; 8 bases agree with TRBD1. Trimming removed 4 bases from V and 4 bases from J; junction bases left unmatched: 7. This CDR3 spans 15 amino acids. Germline assignment: CDR1 SGDLS and CDR2 YYNGEE.

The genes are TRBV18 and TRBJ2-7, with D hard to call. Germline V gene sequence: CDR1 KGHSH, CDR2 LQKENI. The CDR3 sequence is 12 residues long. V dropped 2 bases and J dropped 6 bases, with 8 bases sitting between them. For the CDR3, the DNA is TGTGCCAGCTCACCAGGAGAGAGCGAGCAGTACTTC. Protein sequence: CASSPGESEQYF.

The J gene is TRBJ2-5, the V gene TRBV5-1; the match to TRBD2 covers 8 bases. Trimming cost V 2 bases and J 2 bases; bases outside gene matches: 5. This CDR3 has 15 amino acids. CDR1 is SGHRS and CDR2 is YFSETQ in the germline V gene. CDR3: CASSFGRGAQETQYF. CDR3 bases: TGCGCCAGCAGCTTTGGGCGGGGGGCACAAGAGACCCAGTACTTC.

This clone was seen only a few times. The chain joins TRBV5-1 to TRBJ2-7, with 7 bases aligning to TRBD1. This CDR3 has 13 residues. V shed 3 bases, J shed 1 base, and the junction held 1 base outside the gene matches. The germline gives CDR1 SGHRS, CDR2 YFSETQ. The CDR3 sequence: CASSWDSSYEQYF. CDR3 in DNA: TGCGCCAGCAGCTGGGACAGTTCCTACGAGCAGTACTTC.

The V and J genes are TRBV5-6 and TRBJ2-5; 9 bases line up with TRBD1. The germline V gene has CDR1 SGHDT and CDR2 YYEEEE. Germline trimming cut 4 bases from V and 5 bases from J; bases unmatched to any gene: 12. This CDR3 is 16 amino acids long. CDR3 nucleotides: TGTGCCAGCAGCGGCCGGGACAGGGCCCTGAGCGAGACCCAGTACTTC. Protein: CASSGRDRALSETQYF.

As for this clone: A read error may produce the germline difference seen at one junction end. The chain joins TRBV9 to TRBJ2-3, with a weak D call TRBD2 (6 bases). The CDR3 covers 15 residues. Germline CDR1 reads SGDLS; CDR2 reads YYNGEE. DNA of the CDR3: TGTGCCAGCACCGTAGGGGCGGGAAGTACAGATACGCAGTATTTT. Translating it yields CASTVGAGSTDTQYF. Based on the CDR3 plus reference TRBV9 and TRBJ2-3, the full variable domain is DSGVTQTPKHLITATGQRVTLRCSPRSGDLSVYWYQQSLDQGLQFLIQYYNGEERAKGNILERFSAQQFPDLHSELNLSSLELGDSALYFCASTVGAGSTDTQYFGPGTRLTVL.

In DNA, the CDR3 is TGTGCCAGCAGCACCGCTAGCGGGGGGGGCCACAATGAGCAGTTCTTC. It encodes CASSTASGGGHNEQFF. The chain couples TRBV7-9 to TRBJ2-1, with 12 bases lining up with TRBD2. CDR3 length equals 16 residues. Germline CDR1 SEHNR, CDR2 FQNEAQ (reference sequence). Trimming cost V 5 bases and J 5 bases; bases outside gene matches: 7. Full variable domain (remainder filled in from reference TRBV7-9 and TRBJ2-1): DTGVSQNPRHKITKRGQNVTFRCDPISEHNRLYWYRQTLGQGPEFLTYFQNEAQLEKSRLLSDRFSAERPKGSFSTLEIQRTEQGDSAMYLCASSTASGGGHNEQFFGPGTRLTVL.

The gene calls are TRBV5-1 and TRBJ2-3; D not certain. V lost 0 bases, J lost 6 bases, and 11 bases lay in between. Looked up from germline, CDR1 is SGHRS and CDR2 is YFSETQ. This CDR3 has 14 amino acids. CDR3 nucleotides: TGCGCCAGCAGCTTGGGGTCGTCGAGGGATACGCAGTATTTT. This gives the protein CASSLGSSRDTQYF.

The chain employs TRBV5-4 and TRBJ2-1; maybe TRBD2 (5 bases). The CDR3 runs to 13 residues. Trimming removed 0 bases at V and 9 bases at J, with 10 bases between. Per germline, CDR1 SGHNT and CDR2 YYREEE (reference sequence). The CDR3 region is CASSLAGFGEQFF. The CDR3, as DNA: TGTGCCAGCAGCTTGGCGGGGTTTGGTGAGCAGTTCTTC.

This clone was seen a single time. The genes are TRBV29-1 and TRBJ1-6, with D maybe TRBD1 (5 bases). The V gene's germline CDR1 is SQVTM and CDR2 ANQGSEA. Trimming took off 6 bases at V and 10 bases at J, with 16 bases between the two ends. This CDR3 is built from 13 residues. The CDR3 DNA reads TGCAGCGTCTCCGACAGACTGGGGTCACCCCTCCACTTT. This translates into CSVSDRLGSPLHF.

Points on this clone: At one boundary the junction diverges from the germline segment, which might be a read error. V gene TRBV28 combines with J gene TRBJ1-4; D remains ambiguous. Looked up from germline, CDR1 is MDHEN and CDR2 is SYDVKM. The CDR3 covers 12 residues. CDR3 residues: CASSSGVRRATF. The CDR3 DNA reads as TGTGCCAGCAGTTCGGGTGTCAGGAGGGCTACCTTT.